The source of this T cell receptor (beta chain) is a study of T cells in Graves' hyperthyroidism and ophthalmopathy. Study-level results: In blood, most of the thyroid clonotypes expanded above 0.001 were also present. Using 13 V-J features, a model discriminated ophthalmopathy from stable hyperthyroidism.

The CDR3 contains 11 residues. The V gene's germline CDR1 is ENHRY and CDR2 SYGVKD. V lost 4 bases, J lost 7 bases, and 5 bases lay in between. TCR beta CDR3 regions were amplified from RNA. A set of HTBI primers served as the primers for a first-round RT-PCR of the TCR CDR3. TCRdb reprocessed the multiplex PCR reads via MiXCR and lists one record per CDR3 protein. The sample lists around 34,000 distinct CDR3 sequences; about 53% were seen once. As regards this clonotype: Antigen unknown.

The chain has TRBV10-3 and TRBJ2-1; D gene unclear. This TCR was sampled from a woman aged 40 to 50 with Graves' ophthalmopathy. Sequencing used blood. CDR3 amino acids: CAISGTNEQFF. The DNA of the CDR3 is TGTGCCATCAGTGGTACGAATGAGCAGTTCTTC.